This T cell receptor beta chain was observed in a study of blood T cell repertoires in COVID-19. Study in general: The United States, Italy and Spain were the sources of the acute and convalescent COVID-19 samples. The analysed material was cDNA or gDNA that came from T cells, B-cell-depleted T cells, or PBMCs.

Methods used by the authors: Reference gene primer amplification in the assay estimated nucleated cell counts. The data were produced by immunoSEQ multiplex PCR, yet TCRdb's version contains in-frame clones alone and is incomplete. The V and J calls and the clone size are those of that table, but D and trimming were determined from the DNA. Here the sample spans roughly 34,000 clones, 85% to 90% being singletons. This clone was counted only a few times. The receptor comes from a man aged 60 to 75 with active COVID-19. The sequenced sample consisted of peripheral blood.

CDR3 DNA: TGTGCAAGTCGCTTAGTGAGGGAGAGGGACACCATGAACACTGAAGCTTTCTTT. Protein product: CASRLVRERDTMNTEAFF. The chain carries TRBV12-2 and TRBJ1-1; TRBD1, the table's D call, was not compared with the DNA. TRBV12-2 is labeled a pseudogene. The CDR3 is 18 residues long.